This T cell receptor beta chain was recovered during a study of blood T cell repertoires in COVID-19. Authors' data handling: Reference gene primers were amplified, and this amplification served to estimate nucleated cell counts. Generated by immunoSEQ multiplex PCR, the TCRdb table keeps only in-frame clones and is missing some. The V and J calls and clone size were taken over from that table, and D and trimming were inferred from the DNA. The sample records under 300,000 clones, 86% being singletons. V lost 0 bases, J lost 3 bases, and 10 bases lay in between. The CDR3 has 15 residues. Germline-derived CDR1 and CDR2 are SEHNR and FQNEAQ (reference sequence).

What was sequenced was peripheral blood. The sequence was obtained from an elderly man with acute or convalescent COVID-19. The rearrangement links TRBV7-9 to TRBJ2-3, with a tentative D call TRBD2 (5 bases). CDR3 bases: TGTGCCAGCAGCTTAGCGGGAGACGGGACAGATACGCAGTATTTT. Amino acids: CASSLAGDGTDTQYF.